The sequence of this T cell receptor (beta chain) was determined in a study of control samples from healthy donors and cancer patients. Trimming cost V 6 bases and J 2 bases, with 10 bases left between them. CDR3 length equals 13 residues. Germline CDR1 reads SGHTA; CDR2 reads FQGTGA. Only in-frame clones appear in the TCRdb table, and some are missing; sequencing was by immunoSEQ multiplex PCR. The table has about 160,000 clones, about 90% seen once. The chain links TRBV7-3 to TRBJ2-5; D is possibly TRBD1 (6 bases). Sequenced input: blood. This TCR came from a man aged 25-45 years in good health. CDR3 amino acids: CASSLGQQETQYF. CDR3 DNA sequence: TGTGCCAGCAGTCTCGGACAGCAAGAGACCCAGTACTTC.